Below are 7 T cell receptor beta chains sequenced from a single sample in a study of blood T cell repertoires in COVID-19. The assay was immunoSEQ multiplex PCR, and TCRdb's table has in-frame clones only and misses some. The sample lists roughly 360,000 clones, 83% seen once, with approximately 5% in the top ten. The sample comprised PBMCs or T cells enriched from blood (not recorded which). The receptor source for this set is a woman between 45 and 60 years old who had recovered from COVID-19.

This clone was seen once. The chain is built from TRBV5-4 and TRBJ1-2; 7 bases fit TRBD1. CDR1 is SGHNT, CDR2 YYREEE, per germline (reference sequence). The trim removed 5 bases at V and 3 bases at J, leaving 7 bases unmatched. The CDR3 spans 14 residues. CDR3 bases: TGTGCCAGCAGTATGAGGGGGCAATACTATGGCTACACCTTC. It yields the protein CASSMRGQYYGYTF.

This chain joins TRBV16 and TRBJ1-1; 7 bases are shared with TRBD1. CDR1 KGHSY and CDR2 FQNENV come from the germline V gene. The CDR3 is 17 amino acids. The V segment lost 3 bases and the J segment 5 bases; nucleotides outside the gene matches: 15. CDR3: CASSQTTARGSWTEAFF. The CDR3 DNA is TGTGCCAGCAGCCAGACCACCGCCAGGGGGAGTTGGACTGAAGCTTTCTTT.

The sample holds one count of this clone. The rearrangement uses TRBV7-2 and TRBJ2-3, with TRBD1 matching 10 bases. The CDR3 length is 14 residues. Germline V gives CDR1 SGHTA, CDR2 FQGNSA. Trimming cost V 3 bases and J 6 bases; bases outside gene matches: 3. The CDR3 here is CASSLRQGADTQYF. In DNA, the CDR3 is TGTGCCAGCAGCTTGAGACAGGGGGCTGATACGCAGTATTTT.

Worth noting for this clone: The sample contains more than one DNA sequence encoding this CDR3. The chain joins TRBV15 to TRBJ1-5, with TRBD1 matching over 9 bases. Trimming removed 3 bases from V and 6 bases from J; junction bases left unmatched: 3. The length of the CDR3 is 14 residues. CDR1 and CDR2 from the germline V gene are LNHNV and YYDKDF (reference sequence). CDR3 DNA sequence: TGTGCCACCAGCAGTACAGGGGGCATTCAGCCCCAGCATTTT. Translation: CATSSTGGIQPQHF.

This clone came up once. The rearrangement joins TRBV5-1 to TRBJ1-2; D may be TRBD1 (6 bases). V lost 7 bases to trimming and J lost 4 bases, with 11 bases between them. CDR3 length equals 12 residues. Germline V gene sequence: CDR1 SGHRS, CDR2 YFSETQ. DNA of the CDR3: TGCGCCAGCGCAGGGGCTTCCTATGGCTACACCTTC. Protein sequence: CASAGASYGYTF.

This chain links TRBV9 with TRBJ1-4; 10 bases align to TRBD1. J lost 8 bases, V lost 3 bases, and 7 bases had no gene match. CDR3 length: 15 amino acids. The V gene's germline CDR1 is SGDLS and CDR2 YYNGEE. The CDR3 DNA is TGTGCCAGCAGCGGGGAGACAGGGGGCGGGGAAAAACTGTTTTTT. Its translation is CASSGETGGGEKLFF.

As regards this clone: In the same sample, other DNA sequences code for this CDR3. CDR3 nucleotide sequence: TGTGCCAGCAGCTTACAGGGGTTGAACACTGAAGCTTTCTTT. Protein: CASSLQGLNTEAFF. This chain joins TRBV7-9 and TRBJ1-1; tentative D call: TRBD1 (6 bases). Germline CDR1 and CDR2: SEHNR and FQNEAQ (reference sequence). This CDR3 comprises 14 residues. V lost 2 bases, J lost 0 bases, and 7 bases lay in between.